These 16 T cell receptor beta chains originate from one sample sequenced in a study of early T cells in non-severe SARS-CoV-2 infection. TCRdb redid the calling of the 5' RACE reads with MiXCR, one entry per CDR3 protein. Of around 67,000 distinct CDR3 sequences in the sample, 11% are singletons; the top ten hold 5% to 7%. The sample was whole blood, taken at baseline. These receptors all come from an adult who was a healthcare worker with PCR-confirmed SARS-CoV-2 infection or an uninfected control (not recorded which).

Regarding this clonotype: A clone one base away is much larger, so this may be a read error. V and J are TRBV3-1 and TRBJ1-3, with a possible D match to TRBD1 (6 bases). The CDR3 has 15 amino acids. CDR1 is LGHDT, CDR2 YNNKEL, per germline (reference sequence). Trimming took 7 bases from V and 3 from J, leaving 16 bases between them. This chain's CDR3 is CASILEGDFGNTIYF. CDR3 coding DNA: TGTGCCAGCATCCTAGAGGGGGACTTTGGAAACACCATATATTTT.

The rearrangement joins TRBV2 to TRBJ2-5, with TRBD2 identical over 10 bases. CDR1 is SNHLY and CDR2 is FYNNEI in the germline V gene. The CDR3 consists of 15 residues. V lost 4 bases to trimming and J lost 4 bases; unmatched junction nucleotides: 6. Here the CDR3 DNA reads TGTGCCAGCAGTGCTTTAGCGGGAGGAGGAGAGACCCAGTACTTC. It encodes CASSALAGGGETQYF.

This CDR3 is CASSVAGQLENIQYF. Written as DNA, the CDR3 is TGTGCCAGCAGCGTAGCTGGACAATTAGAAAACATTCAGTACTTC. The chain carries TRBV9 and TRBJ2-4; maybe TRBD1 (5 bases). CDR1 SGDLS and CDR2 YYNGEE come from the germline V gene. The CDR3 runs 15 residues. Trimming pared 0 bases from V and 5 bases from J, leaving 12 bases between. Combining the CDR3 with reference TRBV9 and TRBJ2-4 gives the whole variable domain DSGVTQTPKHLITATGQRVTLRCSPRSGDLSVYWYQQSLDQGLQFLIQYYNGEERAKGNILERFSAQQFPDLHSELNLSSLELGDSALYFCASSVAGQLENIQYFGAGTRLSVL.

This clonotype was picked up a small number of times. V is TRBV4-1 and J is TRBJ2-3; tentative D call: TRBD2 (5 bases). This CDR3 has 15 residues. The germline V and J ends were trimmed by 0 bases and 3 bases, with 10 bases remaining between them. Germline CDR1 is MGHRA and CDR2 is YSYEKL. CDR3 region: CASSQEVSGTDTQYF. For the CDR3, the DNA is TGCGCCAGCAGCCAAGAAGTCAGCGGAACAGATACGCAGTATTTT.

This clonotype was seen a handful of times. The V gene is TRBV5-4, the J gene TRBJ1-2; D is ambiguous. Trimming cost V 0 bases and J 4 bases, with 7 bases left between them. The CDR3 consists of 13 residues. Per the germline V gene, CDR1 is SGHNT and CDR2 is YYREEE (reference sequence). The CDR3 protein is CASSLEGRYGYTF. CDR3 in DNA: TGTGCCAGCAGCTTGGAAGGGCGCTATGGCTACACCTTC. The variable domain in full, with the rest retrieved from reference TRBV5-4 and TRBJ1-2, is ETGVTQSPTHLIKTRGQQVTLRCSSQSGHNTVSWYQQALGQGPQFIFQYYREEENGRGNFPPRFSGLQFPNYSSELNVNALELDDSALYLCASSLEGRYGYTFGSGTRLTVV.

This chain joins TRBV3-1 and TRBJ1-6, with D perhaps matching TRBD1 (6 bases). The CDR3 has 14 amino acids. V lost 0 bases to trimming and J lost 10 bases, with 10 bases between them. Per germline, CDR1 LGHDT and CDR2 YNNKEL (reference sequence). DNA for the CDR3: TGTGCCAGCAGCCAAGAACAGGGAGGGTCACCCCTCCACTTT. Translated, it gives CASSQEQGGSPLHF. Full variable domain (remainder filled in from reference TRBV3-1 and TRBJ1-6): DTAVSQTPKYLVTQMGNDKSIKCEQNLGHDTMYWYKQDSKKFLKIMFSYNNKELIINETVPNRFSPKSPDKAHLNLHINSLELGDSAVYFCASSQEQGGSPLHFGNGTRLTVT.

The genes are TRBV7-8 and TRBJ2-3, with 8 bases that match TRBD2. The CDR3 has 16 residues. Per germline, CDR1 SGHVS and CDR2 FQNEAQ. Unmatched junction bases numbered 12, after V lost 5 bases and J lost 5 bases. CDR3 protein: CASSQTSAVLGDTQYF. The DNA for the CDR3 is TGTGCCAGCAGCCAGACTAGCGCGGTTCTTGGAGATACGCAGTATTTT.

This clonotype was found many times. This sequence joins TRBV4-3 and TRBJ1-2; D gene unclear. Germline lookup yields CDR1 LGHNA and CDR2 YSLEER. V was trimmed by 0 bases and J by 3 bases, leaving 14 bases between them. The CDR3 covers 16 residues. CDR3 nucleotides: TGCGCCAGCAGCCAAGATGGTGGAGGGATACACTATGGCTACACCTTC. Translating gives CASSQDGGGIHYGYTF.

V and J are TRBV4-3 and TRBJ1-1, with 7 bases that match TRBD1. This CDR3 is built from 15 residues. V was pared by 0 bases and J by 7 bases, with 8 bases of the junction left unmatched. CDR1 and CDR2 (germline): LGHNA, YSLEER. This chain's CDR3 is CASSQDERQGFEAFF. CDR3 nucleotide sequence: TGCGCCAGCAGCCAAGATGAGAGACAGGGATTTGAAGCTTTCTTT.

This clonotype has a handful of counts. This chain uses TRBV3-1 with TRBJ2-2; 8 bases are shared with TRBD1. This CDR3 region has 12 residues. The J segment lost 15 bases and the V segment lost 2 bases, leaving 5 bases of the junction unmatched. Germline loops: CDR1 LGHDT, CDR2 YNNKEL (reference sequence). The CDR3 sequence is CASSQQGATVFF. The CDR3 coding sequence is TGTGCCAGCAGCCAACAGGGGGCGACGGTGTTTTTT.

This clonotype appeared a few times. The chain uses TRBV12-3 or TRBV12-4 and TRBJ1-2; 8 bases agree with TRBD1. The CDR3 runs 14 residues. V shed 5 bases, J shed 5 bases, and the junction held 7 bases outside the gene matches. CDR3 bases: TGTGCCAGCAGTCCAGACAGGGGCCAATATGGCTACACCTTC. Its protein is CASSPDRGQYGYTF.

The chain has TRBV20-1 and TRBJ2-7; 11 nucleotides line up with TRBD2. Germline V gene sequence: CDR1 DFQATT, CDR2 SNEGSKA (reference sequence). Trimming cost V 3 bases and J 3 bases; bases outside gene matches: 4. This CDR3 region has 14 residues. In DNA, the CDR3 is TGCAGTGCTAGGGGACTAGCGGCAGACTACGAGCAGTACTTC. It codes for CSARGLAADYEQYF.

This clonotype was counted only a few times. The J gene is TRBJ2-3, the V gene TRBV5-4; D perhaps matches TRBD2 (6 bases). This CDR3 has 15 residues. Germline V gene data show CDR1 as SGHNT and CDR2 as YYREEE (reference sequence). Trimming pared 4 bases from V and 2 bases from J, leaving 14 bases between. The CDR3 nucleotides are TGTGCCAGCAGCAGAGGGGACTTGGACACAGATACGCAGTATTTT. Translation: CASSRGDLDTDTQYF.

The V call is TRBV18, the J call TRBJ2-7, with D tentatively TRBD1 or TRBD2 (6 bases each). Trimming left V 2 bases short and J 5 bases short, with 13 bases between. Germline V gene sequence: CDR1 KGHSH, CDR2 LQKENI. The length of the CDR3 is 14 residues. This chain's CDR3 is CASSPGGGIDEQYF. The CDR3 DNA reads TGTGCCAGCTCACCAGGAGGGGGGATCGACGAGCAGTACTTC.

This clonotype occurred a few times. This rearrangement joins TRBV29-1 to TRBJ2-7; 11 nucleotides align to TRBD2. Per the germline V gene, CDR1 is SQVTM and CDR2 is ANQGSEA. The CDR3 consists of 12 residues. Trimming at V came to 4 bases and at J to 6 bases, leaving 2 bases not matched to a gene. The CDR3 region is CSVATSGSEQYF. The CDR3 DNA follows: TGCAGCGTTGCTACTAGCGGGAGCGAGCAGTACTTC.

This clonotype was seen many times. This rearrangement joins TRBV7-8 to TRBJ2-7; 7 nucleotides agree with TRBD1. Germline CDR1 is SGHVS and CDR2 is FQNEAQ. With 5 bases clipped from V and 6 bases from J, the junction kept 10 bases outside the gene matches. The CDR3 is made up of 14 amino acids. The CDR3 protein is CASSPTHRGSEQYF. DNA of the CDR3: TGTGCCAGCAGCCCAACCCACAGGGGAAGCGAGCAGTACTTC.